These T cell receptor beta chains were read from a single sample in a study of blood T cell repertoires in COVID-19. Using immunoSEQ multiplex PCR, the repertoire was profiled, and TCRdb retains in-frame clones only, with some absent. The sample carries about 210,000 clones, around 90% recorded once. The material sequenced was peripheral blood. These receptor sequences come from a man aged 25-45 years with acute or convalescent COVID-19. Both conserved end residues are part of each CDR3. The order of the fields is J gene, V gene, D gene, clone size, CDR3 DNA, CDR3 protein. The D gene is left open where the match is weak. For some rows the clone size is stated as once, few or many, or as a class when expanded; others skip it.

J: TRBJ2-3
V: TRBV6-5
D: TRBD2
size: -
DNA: TGTGCCAGCAGGACTAGCGGGGGGCCAGATACGCAGTATTTT
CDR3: CASRTSGGPDTQYF

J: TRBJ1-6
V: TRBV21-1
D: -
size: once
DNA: TGTGCCAGCAGCAAAAAACTATTTTCACCCCTCCACTTT
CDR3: CASSKKLFSPLHF

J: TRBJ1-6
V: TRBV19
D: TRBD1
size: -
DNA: TGTGCCAGTACCCGGGGACAGGGGGATTCACCCCTCCACTTT
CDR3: CASTRGQGDSPLHF

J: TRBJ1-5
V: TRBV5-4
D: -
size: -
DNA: TGTGCCAGCAGCTCCGGAGGCGGGCCCCAGCATTTT
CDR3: CASSSGGGPQHF

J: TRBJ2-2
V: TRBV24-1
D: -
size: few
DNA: TGTGCCACCAGTGATCCCTCATCTAGCGCCGGGGAGCTGTTTTTT
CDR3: CATSDPSSSAGELFF

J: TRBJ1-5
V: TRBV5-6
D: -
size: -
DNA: TGTGCCAGCAGCTTAACAGGGTCTCACGGGGCCCAGCATTTT
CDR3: CASSLTGSHGAQHF

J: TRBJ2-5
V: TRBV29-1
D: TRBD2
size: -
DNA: TGCAGCGTTGGGGAGGGAACAATACAAGAGACCCAGTACTTC
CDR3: CSVGEGTIQETQYF

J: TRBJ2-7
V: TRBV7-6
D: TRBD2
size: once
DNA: TGTGCCAGCACCCCCAGCGGGGGGGCCTACGAGCAGTACTTC
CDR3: CASTPSGGAYEQYF

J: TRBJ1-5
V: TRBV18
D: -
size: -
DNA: TGTGCCAGCTCACCAGAGGAGCAGCCCCAGCATTTT
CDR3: CASSPEEQPQHF

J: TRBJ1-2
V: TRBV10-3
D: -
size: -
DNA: TGTGCCACAGAAGATGTTGACAGCTATGGCTACACCTTC
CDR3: CATEDVDSYGYTF

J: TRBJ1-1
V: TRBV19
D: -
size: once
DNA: TGTGCCAGTAGTATAGGGGCGAACACTGAAGCTTTCTTT
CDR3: CASSIGANTEAFF

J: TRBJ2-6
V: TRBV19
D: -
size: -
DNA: TGTGCCACCCGTCTAAGTTCTGGGGCCAACGTCCTGACTTTC
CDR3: CATRLSSGANVLTF

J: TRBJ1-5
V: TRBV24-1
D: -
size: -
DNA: TGTGCCACCAGTGATCAGACAGATGCTAATCAGCCCCAGCATTTT
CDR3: CATSDQTDANQPQHF

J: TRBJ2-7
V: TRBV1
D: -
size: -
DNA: TGCACCAGCAGCCGTGGACTAGCGGGAGGATCCTACGAGCAGTACTTC
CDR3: CTSSRGLAGGSYEQYF

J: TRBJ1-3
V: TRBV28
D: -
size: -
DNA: TGTGCCAGCAGCCCCCGTCTGAGAGGTGGAAACACCATATATTTT
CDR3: CASSPRLRGGNTIYF

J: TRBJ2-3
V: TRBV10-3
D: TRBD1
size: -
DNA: TGTGCCATCAGTGAGGGGACAGGGTGGAGGACAGATACGCAGTATTTT
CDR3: CAISEGTGWRTDTQYF

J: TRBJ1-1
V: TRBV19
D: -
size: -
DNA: TGTGCCAGTAGTATGCGACAGGCAAACACTGAAGCTTTCTTT
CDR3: CASSMRQANTEAFF

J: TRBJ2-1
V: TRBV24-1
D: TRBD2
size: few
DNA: TGTGCCACCAGTGACCCATTACGCGGGGGACTAGCGGGAGGGCCGGGTGAGCAGTTCTTC
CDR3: CATSDPLRGGLAGGPGEQFF

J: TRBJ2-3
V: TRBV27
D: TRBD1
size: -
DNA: TGTGCCAGCAGGGCGACAGGGCGCACAGATACGCAGTATTTT
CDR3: CASRATGRTDTQYF

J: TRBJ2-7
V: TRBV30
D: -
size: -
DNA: TGTGCCTGGAGCGACGGGAGAGGCCTCTTTGACGAGCAGTACTTC
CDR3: CAWSDGRGLFDEQYF

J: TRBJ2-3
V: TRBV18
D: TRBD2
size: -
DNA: TGTGCCAGCTCACCAAGAAGACTAGCGGGTAGCACAGATACGCAGTATTTT
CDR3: CASSPRRLAGSTDTQYF

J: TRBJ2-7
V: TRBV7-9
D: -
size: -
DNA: TGTGCCAGCATCTCAGGGTCTACTCGCACCTACGAGCAGTACTTC
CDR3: CASISGSTRTYEQYF

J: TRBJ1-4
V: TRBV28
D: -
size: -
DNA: TGTGCCAGCAGTGCCGGGTCAACTAATGAAAAACTGTTTTTT
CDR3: CASSAGSTNEKLFF

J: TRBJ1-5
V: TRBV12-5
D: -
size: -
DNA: TGTGCTAGTGTCCCTAGAAATCAGCCCCAGCATTTT
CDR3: CASVPRNQPQHF

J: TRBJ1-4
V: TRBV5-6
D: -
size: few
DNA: TGTGCCAGCAGTTTTACGGGGAAGGCTAATGAAAAACTGTTTTTT
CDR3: CASSFTGKANEKLFF

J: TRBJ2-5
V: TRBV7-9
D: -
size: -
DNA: TGTGCCAGCAGCTTAGCGGGCAGTCAAGAGACCCAGTACTTC
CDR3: CASSLAGSQETQYF

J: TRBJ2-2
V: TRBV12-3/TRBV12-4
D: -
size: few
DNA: TGTGCCAGCAGCCGGAACACCGGGGAGCTGTTTTTT
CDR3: CASSRNTGELFF

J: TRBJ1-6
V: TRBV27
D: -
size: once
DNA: TGTGCCAGCACAAGGGGGGGAGTTGGAACTTCACCCCTCCACTTT
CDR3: CASTRGGVGTSPLHF

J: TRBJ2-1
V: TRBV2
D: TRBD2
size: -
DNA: TGTGCCAGCAGCTCCGATAGGCTAGCGGGGAGGGTACCCTACAATGAGCAGTTCTTC
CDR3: CASSSDRLAGRVPYNEQFF

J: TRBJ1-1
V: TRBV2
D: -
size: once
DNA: TGTGCCAGCAAAGTGGAACAGGGAAAAGCTGAAGCTTTCTTT
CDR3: CASKVEQGKAEAFF

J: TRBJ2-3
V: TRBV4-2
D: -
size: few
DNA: TGTGCCAGCAGCCATTCTAACCCCACAGATACGCAGTATTTT
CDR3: CASSHSNPTDTQYF